The 29 T cell receptor beta chains below all came from one sample that was sequenced in a study of patients and donors after allogeneic stem cell transplantation. MiXCR, run by TCRdb on the RT-PCR reads, gives a single entry per CDR3 protein. The sample holds about 400,000 distinct CDR3 sequences; 16% are singletons and the top ten take 7.2%. Sequencing was carried out using blood, either unsorted or a sorted T cell fraction (not recorded which). These TCRs come from a human donor who was either an allogeneic HSCT recipient or a stem cell or donor lymphocyte infusion donor (not recorded which). It is not recorded whose cells these are; they may come from a transplant donor.

V is TRBV4-1 and J is TRBJ2-2, with D perhaps TRBD2 (6 bases). The CDR3 consists of 16 residues. The germline V and J ends were trimmed by 0 bases and 6 bases, with 14 bases remaining between them. CDR1 is MGHRA, CDR2 YSYEKL, per germline. The CDR3 coding sequence is TGCGCCAGCAGCCAAGACAGTAGCGGACTACCCGGGGAGCTGTTTTTT. It is translated as CASSQDSSGLPGELFF.

This chain connects TRBV2 to TRBJ2-3; 12 bases are shared with TRBD2. The CDR3 has 16 residues. Germline CDR1 and CDR2: SNHLY and FYNNEI. V trimming: 10 bases; J trimming: 4 bases; junction bases outside the gene matches: 12. The CDR3 region has the DNA TGTGCCACCACTATCGGCCTAGCGGGAGGGCCAGATACGCAGTATTTT. It yields the protein CATTIGLAGGPDTQYF.

This clonotype has at least ten counts. V and J are TRBV4-1 and TRBJ2-7; 11 bases line up with TRBD1. The length of the CDR3 is 16 residues. Per the germline V gene, CDR1 is MGHRA and CDR2 is YSYEKL. Trimming removed 0 bases from V and 0 bases from J; junction bases left unmatched: 1. DNA for the CDR3: TGCGCCAGCAGCCAAGAGGGACAGGGGGACTCCTACGAGCAGTACTTC. Amino acid sequence: CASSQEGQGDSYEQYF.

This clonotype was seen at least ten times. The chain uses TRBV5-1 and TRBJ2-7; possibly TRBD2 for D (5 bases). The CDR3 covers 12 residues. Germline V CDR1 and CDR2: SGHRS, YFSETQ. Between the trimmed V and J ends, which lost 7 bases and 1 base, there was a span of 9 bases. The CDR3 bases are TGCGCCAGCGGAGGCAGTTCCTACGAGCAGTACTTC. It encodes CASGGSSYEQYF. Full variable domain (outside the CDR3, taken from reference TRBV5-1 and TRBJ2-7): KAGVTQTPRYLIKTRGQQVTLSCSPISGHRSVSWYQQTPGQGLQFLFEYFSETQRNKGNFPGRFSGRQFSNSRSEMNVSTLELGDSALYLCASGGSSYEQYFGPGTRLTVT.

There are a few counts of this clonotype. The chain employs TRBV20-1 and TRBJ1-4, with TRBD1 as a possible D gene (5 bases). The CDR3 runs to 14 residues. With 0 bases removed from V and 6 bases from J, the gap between germline ends came to 11 bases. Per the germline V gene, CDR1 is DFQATT and CDR2 is SNEGSKA (reference sequence). The CDR3 coding sequence is TGCAGTGCTAGAGAGGGGGGGATTGATGAAAAACTGTTTTTT. This codes for CSAREGGIDEKLFF.

This chain connects TRBV2 to TRBJ2-5; 10 bases fit TRBD2. CDR3 length: 13 residues. CDR1 SNHLY and CDR2 FYNNEI come from the germline V gene. After removal of 9 bases from V and 2 bases from J, the junction contained 3 bases not matched to a gene. Here the CDR3 DNA reads TGTGCCAGTCTAGCGGGGGAACAAGAGACCCAGTACTTC. Translated, it gives CASLAGEQETQYF.

The V and J genes are TRBV23-1 and TRBJ1-5, with D maybe TRBD1 (5 bases). TRBV23-1 is treated as an ORF (open reading frame) with a function not yet certain. Trimming stripped 8 bases from V and 5 bases from J, with 13 bases between. CDR3 length: 13 residues. The CDR3 DNA sequence: TGCGCCAGCCGGGACCGCCCTTATCAGCCCCAGCATTTT. This encodes CASRDRPYQPQHF.

Only a few counts were recorded for this clonotype. The chain recombines TRBV20-1 with TRBJ1-5; 9 bases fit TRBD1. The CDR3 has 12 amino acids. J gave up 8 bases and V 6 bases, and 5 bases lay outside the gene matches. Germline values: CDR1 DFQATT, CDR2 SNEGSKA (reference sequence). The CDR3 protein is CSARTGDKPQHF. Here the CDR3 DNA reads TGCAGTGCGCGGACAGGGGATAAGCCCCAGCATTTT.

This clonotype was counted a few times. This sequence joins TRBV5-6 and TRBJ2-6, with D possibly TRBD1 on 5 matching bases. The CDR3 is 15 amino acids. The V end lost 2 bases, the J end lost 1 base, and 7 bases lay between the germline ends. CDR1 and CDR2 from the germline V gene are SGHDT and YYEEEE. CDR3 protein: CASSFDSSGANVLTF. The CDR3 region has the DNA TGTGCCAGCAGCTTTGACAGTTCTGGGGCCAACGTCCTGACTTTC.

The chain employs TRBV6-1 and TRBJ1-1, with D perhaps TRBD1 (6 bases). The ends were cut back, 7 bases at V and 3 bases at J, with 18 bases in the middle. From germline, CDR1 is MNHNS and CDR2 SASEGT. The CDR3 is made up of 15 amino acids. CDR3 sequence reads: CASNWMDRWDTEAFF. As DNA, the CDR3 is TGTGCCAGCAACTGGATGGACAGATGGGACACTGAAGCTTTCTTT.

The chain has TRBV30 and TRBJ2-5; D perhaps matches TRBD1 (6 bases). The CDR3 runs 18 residues. Trimming took off 5 bases at V and 1 base at J, with 26 bases between the two ends. The V gene's germline CDR1 is GTSNPN and CDR2 SVGIG (reference sequence). This chain's CDR3 is CAWSGGALGPAFQETQYF. The CDR3 nucleotides are TGTGCCTGGTCTGGGGGCGCACTGGGCCCTGCCTTCCAAGAGACCCAGTACTTC.

The chain links TRBV21-1 to TRBJ1-1; the DNA was not used to check the table's D call, TRBD1. TRBV21-1 counts as a pseudogene. This CDR3 comprises 16 residues. Here the CDR3 reads CASSVGQGRSGGEAFF. In nucleotides, the CDR3 is TGTGCCAGCAGCGTCGGACAGGGGCGCTCTGGAGGGGAAGCTTTCTTT.

This clonotype was seen a few times. V usage is TRBV7-9 and J usage is TRBJ2-7; D not resolved. The CDR3 runs 15 residues. Germline assignment: CDR1 SEHNR and CDR2 FQNEAQ (reference sequence). Trimming took 0 bases from V and 4 from J, leaving 13 bases between them. CDR3 nucleotides: TGTGCCAGCAGCTTAGCCCTCGCTCTGACATACGAGCAGTACTTC. It is translated as CASSLALALTYEQYF.

The V call is TRBV19, the J call TRBJ2-1, with 8 bases identical to TRBD2. The junction had 8 bases not matched to a gene; V was cut back by 5 bases and J by 2 bases. Per germline, CDR1 LNHDA and CDR2 SQIVND (reference sequence). The CDR3 sequence is 16 residues long. The CDR3 reads CASSSRDSGAYNEQFF. DNA of the CDR3: TGTGCCAGTAGTTCTAGAGATAGCGGGGCCTACAATGAGCAGTTCTTC.

The V gene is TRBV20-1, the J gene TRBJ1-1; a possible D gene is TRBD1 (5 bases). The CDR3 spans 17 residues. The V and J ends lost 1 base and 4 bases respectively, with 22 bases between them. From germline, CDR1 is DFQATT and CDR2 SNEGSKA (reference sequence). The CDR3 is CSARVSLSGRRGTEAFF. The CDR3 DNA reads TGCAGTGCTAGAGTGTCGCTCTCCGGCAGGAGGGGCACTGAAGCTTTCTTT.

The chain is built from TRBV7-3 and TRBJ1-1; D is possibly TRBD1 (5 bases). CDR3 length: 14 residues. With 2 bases removed from V and 5 bases from J, the gap between germline ends came to 12 bases. Germline assignment: CDR1 SGHTA and CDR2 FQGTGA. CDR3 in amino acids: CASSLSAGLTEAFF. DNA for the CDR3: TGTGCCAGCAGCTTATCCGCGGGGCTAACTGAAGCTTTCTTT.

This clonotype was recorded at least ten times. This sequence joins TRBV20-1 and TRBJ2-7; TRBD2 might be the D (6 bases). Germline lookup yields CDR1 DFQATT and CDR2 SNEGSKA (reference sequence). V lost 5 bases and J 0 bases, leaving 14 bases between the germline ends. The CDR3 sequence is 14 residues long. CDR3 in amino acids: CSAAGTDSSYEQYF. In nucleotides, the CDR3 is TGCAGTGCTGCGGGGACGGATAGCTCCTACGAGCAGTACTTC.

V is TRBV27 and J is TRBJ2-2, with 12 bases identical to TRBD2. Trimming cost V 7 bases and J 0 bases; bases outside gene matches: 12. This CDR3 is built from 19 residues. Germline assignment: CDR1 MNHEY and CDR2 SMNVEV (reference sequence). This CDR3 is CASTDGGTSGYANTGELFF. The CDR3 DNA reads as TGTGCCAGCACCGATGGAGGGACTAGCGGGTACGCGAACACCGGGGAGCTGTTTTTT.

Remarks on this clonotype: A much more abundant neighbour one base away suggests this may be a read error. The chain links TRBV4-1 to TRBJ1-4; the D is unclear. CDR1 is MGHRA, CDR2 YSYEKL, per germline. The V and J ends lost 5 bases and 6 bases respectively, with 16 bases between them. This CDR3 contains 15 residues. The CDR3 protein is CASSYTWHKDEKLFF. CDR3 bases: TGCGCCAGCAGCTACACCTGGCACAAGGATGAAAAACTGTTTTTT.

This clonotype was counted only a few times. The CDR3 here is CASSLRVGTGQETQYF. The CDR3 DNA is TGTGCCAGCAGTTTACGAGTAGGGACAGGTCAAGAGACCCAGTACTTC. The V and J genes are TRBV12-3 or TRBV12-4 and TRBJ2-5; 8 nucleotides line up with TRBD1. The CDR3 covers 16 residues. The J segment lost 2 bases and the V segment lost 2 bases, leaving 7 bases of the junction unmatched.

The CDR3 DNA follows: TGTGCCAGCAGCTTAGCTCCACACGACAGGTCTAACTATGGCTACACCTTC. Protein sequence: CASSLAPHDRSNYGYTF. The genes are TRBV7-2 and TRBJ1-2; D perhaps matches TRBD1 (6 bases). This CDR3 region has 17 residues. V was shortened by 0 bases and J by 0 bases, with 14 bases between the two germline ends. Germline loops: CDR1 SGHTA, CDR2 FQGNSA.

The CDR3 nucleotides are TGTGCCAGCAGCGCAGGGACACCCGGAAACACCATATATTTT. Translation: CASSAGTPGNTIYF. This rearrangement joins TRBV9 to TRBJ1-3; D might be TRBD1 (6 bases). The ends were cut back, 3 bases at V and 4 bases at J, with 11 bases in the middle. There are 14 residues in the CDR3. The V gene's germline CDR1 is SGDLS and CDR2 YYNGEE.

The chain has TRBV12-3 or TRBV12-4 and TRBJ2-3; 10 bases are shared with TRBD2. This CDR3 spans 16 amino acids. V lost 5 bases and J lost 2; bases outside the gene matches: 7. As DNA, the CDR3 is TGTGCCAGCAGTCCTGTGACTAGCGGGTTCACAGATACGCAGTATTTT. Protein sequence: CASSPVTSGFTDTQYF.

This clonotype was counted a few times. The chain uses TRBV20-1 and TRBJ1-6, with D possibly being TRBD1 (5 bases). Trimming removed 5 bases at V and 0 bases at J, with 26 bases between. The CDR3 runs to 20 residues. Germline CDR1 and CDR2: DFQATT and SNEGSKA (reference sequence). The CDR3 sequence: CSAQPPRGTSDHSYNSPLHF. Written as DNA, the CDR3 is TGCAGTGCTCAACCCCCACGTGGGACTTCCGACCACTCCTATAATTCACCCCTCCACTTT.

This clonotype has only a few counts. The J gene is TRBJ1-4, the V gene TRBV4-1; no clear D gene. Trimming pared 5 bases from V and 8 bases from J, leaving 12 bases between. The CDR3 loop spans 13 amino acids. Per the germline V gene, CDR1 is MGHRA and CDR2 is YSYEKL. This CDR3 is CASSETFAEKLFF. CDR3 coding DNA: TGCGCCAGCAGCGAAACGTTCGCCGAAAAACTGTTTTTT.

This rearrangement joins TRBV20-1 to TRBJ1-5; D ambiguous. CDR1 DFQATT and CDR2 SNEGSKA come from the germline V gene (reference sequence). CDR3 length equals 13 residues. Trimming removed 3 bases from V and 1 base from J, with 7 bases in between. The CDR3 sequence: CSASQTSNQPQHF. The CDR3 DNA sequence: TGCAGTGCTAGTCAGACGAGCAATCAGCCCCAGCATTTT.

This chain joins TRBV12-3 or TRBV12-4 and TRBJ2-7, with 8 positions matching TRBD1. The CDR3 sequence is 16 residues long. V gave up 5 bases and J gave up 4 bases; unmatched junction bases: 13. CDR3 sequence: CASSIRQGFAAYEQYF. CDR3 in DNA: TGTGCCAGCAGTATACGACAGGGGTTCGCCGCTTACGAGCAGTACTTC.

Many counts were recorded for this clonotype. The chain uses TRBV12-3 or TRBV12-4 and TRBJ2-7; D is unclear. This CDR3 is built from 13 residues. The germline V and J ends were trimmed by 1 base and 2 bases, with 6 bases remaining between them. CDR3 loop: CASSLGVAYEQYF. The CDR3, as DNA: TGTGCCAGCAGTTTAGGGGTGGCCTACGAGCAGTACTTC.

The CDR3 protein is CASSDARGETSETQNIQYF. As DNA, the CDR3 is TGTGCCAGCAGTGACGCGAGGGGGGAGACTAGCGAAACTCAAAACATTCAGTACTTC. The V call is TRBV2, the J call TRBJ2-4, with 8 nucleotides matching TRBD2. The CDR3 runs 19 residues. The ends lost 3 bases at V and 5 bases at J; junction bases unmatched: 18. CDR1 and CDR2 from the germline V gene are SNHLY and FYNNEI.